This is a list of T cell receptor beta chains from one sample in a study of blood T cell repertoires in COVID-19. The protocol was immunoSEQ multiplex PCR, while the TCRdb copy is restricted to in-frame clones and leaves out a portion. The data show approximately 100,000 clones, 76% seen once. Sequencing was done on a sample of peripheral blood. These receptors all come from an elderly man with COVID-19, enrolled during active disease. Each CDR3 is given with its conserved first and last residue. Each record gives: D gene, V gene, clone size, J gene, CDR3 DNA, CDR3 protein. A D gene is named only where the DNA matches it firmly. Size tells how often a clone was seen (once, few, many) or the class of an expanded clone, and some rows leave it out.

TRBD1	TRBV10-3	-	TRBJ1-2	TGTGCCATCAGTTCGGACAGGGACTATGGCTACACCTTC	CAISSDRDYGYTF
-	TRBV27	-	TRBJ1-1	TGTGCCAGCAGTTTAAACATCCACACTGAAGCTTTCTTT	CASSLNIHTEAFF
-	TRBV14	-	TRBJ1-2	TGTGCCAGCAGCCAAGATCTGGGGCGGAACTATGGCTACACCTTC	CASSQDLGRNYGYTF
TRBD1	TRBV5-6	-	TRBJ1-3	TGTGCCAGCAGCTCCGCCTGGACAGGGACAGGAAACACCATATATTTT	CASSSAWTGTGNTIYF
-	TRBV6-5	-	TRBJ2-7	TGTGCCAGCAGTTCAGCGGTCTCCTACGAGCAGTACTTC	CASSSAVSYEQYF
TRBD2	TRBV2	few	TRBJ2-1	TGTGCCAGCAGACCCCCCGGCGGGAGGTCCTACAATGAGCAGTTCTTC	CASRPPGGRSYNEQFF
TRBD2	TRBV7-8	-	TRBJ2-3	TGTGCCAGCAGCTTAAGAGGGGCGCGGGAGACAGATACGCAGTATTTT	CASSLRGARETDTQYF
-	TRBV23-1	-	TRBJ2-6	TGCGCCAACTCCTTTGGGGCTAGCTCTGGGGCCAACGTCCTGACTTTC	CANSFGASSGANVLTF
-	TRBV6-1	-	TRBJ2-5	TGTGCCAGCAGTCCCGGGTCAGAGACCCAGTACTTC	CASSPGSETQYF
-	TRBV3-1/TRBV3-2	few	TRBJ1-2	TGTGCCAGCAGCCAAGATGAGGTCTACTATGGCTACACCTTC	CASSQDEVYYGYTF
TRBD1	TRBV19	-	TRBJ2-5	TGTGCCACCACCTTCAACAGGGGAGAGACCCAGTACTTC	CATTFNRGETQYF
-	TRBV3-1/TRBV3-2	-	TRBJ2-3	TGTGCCAGCAGCCAAGATCTCTGGGGGGGCAGCACAGATACGCAGTATTTT	CASSQDLWGGSTDTQYF
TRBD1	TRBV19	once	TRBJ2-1	TGTGCCAGTAGTACCGGGACAGGGGCTTACAATGAGCAGTTCTTC	CASSTGTGAYNEQFF
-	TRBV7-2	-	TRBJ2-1	TGTGCCAGCAGCTTAGGGGGGACCCCGGGGAGGAATGAGCAGTTCTTC	CASSLGGTPGRNEQFF
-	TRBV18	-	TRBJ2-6	TGTGCCAGCTCACCTCTTTTCTCTGGGGCCAACGTCCTGACTTTC	CASSPLFSGANVLTF
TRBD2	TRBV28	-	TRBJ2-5	TGTGCCAGCAGTTCTTACCTCCTGGGACTAGCGGGAGCCGGTAAGACCCAGTACTTC	CASSSYLLGLAGAGKTQYF
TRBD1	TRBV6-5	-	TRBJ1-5	TGTGCCAGCAGGAGGGACAGGGATAGCAATCAGCCCCAGCATTTT	CASRRDRDSNQPQHF
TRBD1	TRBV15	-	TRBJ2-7	TGTGCCACCAGCAGAGATGGGGTGGGAAGACAGGGCCACCCCTACGAGCAGTACTTC	CATSRDGVGRQGHPYEQYF
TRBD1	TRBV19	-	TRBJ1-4	TGTGCCAGTAACCGTGGACAGGGTTCTAATGAAAAACTGTTTTTT	CASNRGQGSNEKLFF
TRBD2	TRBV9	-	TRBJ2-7	TGTGCCAGCAGCGCAGCGGGACGGTCTTACGAGCAGTACTTC	CASSAAGRSYEQYF
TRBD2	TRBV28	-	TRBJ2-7	TGTGCCAGCAGTTTCACCCCGGGACTAGCGGATACCTACGAGCAGTACTTC	CASSFTPGLADTYEQYF
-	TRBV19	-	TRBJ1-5	TGTGCCAGTAGTATCCGCAGGGATCAGCCCCAGCATTTT	CASSIRRDQPQHF
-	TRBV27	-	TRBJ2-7	TGTGCCAGCACTACACTTGACAGTCCTCCCTACGAGCAGTACTTC	CASTTLDSPPYEQYF
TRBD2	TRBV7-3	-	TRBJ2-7	TGTGCCAGCAGCTTAACGGGGACTAGCGGGAGGAGAGAGCAGTACTTC	CASSLTGTSGRREQYF
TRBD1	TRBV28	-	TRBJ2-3	TGTGCCAGCAGTTTTCGGAACAGGGGGGCAGATACGCAGTATTTT	CASSFRNRGADTQYF
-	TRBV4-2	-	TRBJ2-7	TGTGCCAGCAGCCAAGATCCTATGAGACTCCCGATCCGCGAGCAGTACTTC	CASSQDPMRLPIREQYF
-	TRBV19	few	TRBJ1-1	TGTGCCAGTAGCAAAGGGGATACTGAAGCTTTCTTT	CASSKGDTEAFF
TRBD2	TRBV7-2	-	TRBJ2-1	TGTGCCAGCAGCTTAATAGCAGTCCGGGCGGGAGGAAACAATGAGCAGTTCTTC	CASSLIAVRAGGNNEQFF
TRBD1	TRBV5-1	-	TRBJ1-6	TGCGCCAGCAGCGTCCGGGACAGGGGGGAGTCCGGGAATTCACCCCTCCACTTT	CASSVRDRGESGNSPLHF
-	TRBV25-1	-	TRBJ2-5	TGTGCCAGCAGCCATTTTGGGGCTGGGGAGACCCAGTACTTC	CASSHFGAGETQYF
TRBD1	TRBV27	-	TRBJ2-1	TGTGCCAGCAGTTTAACGCCGGGACAGGCATACAATGAGCAGTTCTTC	CASSLTPGQAYNEQFF
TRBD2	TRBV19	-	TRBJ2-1	TGTGCCAGTAGTATCCCGTGGCGGGAGGGCTCCTACAATGAGCAGTTCTTC	CASSIPWREGSYNEQFF